Listed here are 20 T cell receptor beta chains from one sample, sequenced in a study of naive CD8 T cells in extremely preterm neonates. The repertoire was sequenced with immunoSEQ multiplex PCR; TCRdb's copy has only in-frame clones and lacks some. The data show fewer than 6,500 clones, about 98% seen once. The sample taken for sequencing was naive CD8+ T cells from blood. The receptors were gathered from a human donor in good health.

The V gene is TRBV27, the J gene TRBJ2-7; D may be TRBD1 (5 bases). V gave up 3 bases and J gave up 6 bases, with 18 bases separating them. Germline assignment: CDR1 MNHEY and CDR2 SMNVEV (reference sequence). The CDR3 is 15 amino acids. The CDR3: CASSLAFRTGAEQYF. CDR3 in DNA: TGTGCCAGCAGTTTGGCGTTTCGAACAGGAGCCGAGCAGTACTTC.

In DNA, the CDR3 is TGTGCCAGCAGTGAAGATAGAGTCAGGGGGCGGGGCTATGGCTACACCTTC. Its protein product is CASSEDRVRGRGYGYTF. The chain couples TRBV2 to TRBJ1-2; 8 bases match TRBD1. The J segment lost 4 bases and the V segment lost 1 base, leaving 11 bases of the junction unmatched. Germline V gives CDR1 SNHLY, CDR2 FYNNEI. The CDR3 sequence is 17 residues long.

This chain joins TRBV11-2 and TRBJ2-5; 11 bases agree with TRBD2. The closer fit of TRBJ2-7 to the DNA end suggests the J call may be wrong. CDR1 is SGHAT and CDR2 is FQNNGV in the germline V gene. There are 13 residues in the CDR3. The CDR3 nucleotides are TGTGCCAGCCGAGGGACTAGCGGCTACGAGCAGTACTTC. Its translation is CASRGTSGYEQYF.

The CDR3 DNA reads as TGTGCCAGCAGCCTCCAGTCCCGGGACAGGCCCGGGGGCTACGAGCAGTACTTC. This translates into CASSLQSRDRPGGYEQYF. V is TRBV21-1 and J is TRBJ2-7; no check of the table's D call, TRBD1, against the DNA was made. TRBV21-1 is designated a pseudogene. The CDR3 loop spans 18 amino acids.

The chain has TRBV5-1 and TRBJ2-2; D remains unclear. CDR3 length: 12 residues. Looked up from germline, CDR1 is SGHRS and CDR2 is YFSETQ. Trimming took 4 bases from V and 6 from J, leaving 7 bases between them. DNA of the CDR3: TGCGCCAGCAGCCGTGCGTCCGGGGAGCTGTTTTTT. Translated, it gives CASSRASGELFF.

This chain uses TRBV28 with TRBJ2-7; 8 bases align to TRBD1. J was trimmed by 7 bases and V by 3 bases; bases with no gene match: 11. CDR1 is MDHEN and CDR2 is SYDVKM in the germline V gene. The CDR3 spans 15 residues. The CDR3 loop reads CASSLGQGAVREQYF. The DNA of the CDR3 is TGTGCCAGCAGTTTGGGGCAGGGGGCAGTCAGAGAGCAGTACTTC.

The rearrangement uses TRBV30 and TRBJ1-5, with 8 bases fitting TRBD1. The CDR3 runs to 14 residues. After removal of 4 bases from V and 6 bases from J, the junction contained 8 bases not matched to a gene. Germline V CDR1 and CDR2: GTSNPN, SVGIG (reference sequence). As DNA, the CDR3 is TGTGCCTGGAACTCTGGACAGGGCCGTCAGCCCCAGCATTTT. It specifies CAWNSGQGRQPQHF.

On this clone: An end of the junction does not agree with germline; a read error may underlie this. The J gene is TRBJ1-2, the V gene TRBV5-6; D unclear. The germline gives CDR1 SGHDT, CDR2 YYEEEE. CDR3 size: 16 residues. In nucleotides, the CDR3 is TGTGCCAGCAGATTGGGGAGGACCAAAGCTAACTATGGCTACACCTTC. Translating gives CASRLGRTKANYGYTF.

The V and J genes are TRBV15 and TRBJ2-3; 8 nucleotides line up with TRBD1. V gave up 4 bases and J gave up 0 bases; unmatched junction bases: 6. Germline lookup yields CDR1 LNHNV and CDR2 YYDKDF (reference sequence). This CDR3 region has 16 residues. CDR3 nucleotide sequence: TGTGCCACCAGCACGAGGACAGGGCCTAGCACAGATACGCAGTATTTT. It translates to CATSTRTGPSTDTQYF.

The V gene is TRBV6-5, the J gene TRBJ1-1; D possibly corresponds to TRBD1 (5 bases). Germline V gives CDR1 MNHEY, CDR2 SVGAGI. The ends were cut back, 4 bases at V and 1 base at J, with 7 bases in the middle. CDR3 length equals 13 residues. CDR3 in DNA: TGTGCCAGCAGTTCGACAGAGAACACTGAAGCTTTCTTT. Its translation: CASSSTENTEAFF.

The J gene is TRBJ2-6, the V gene TRBV9; D remains ambiguous. Germline CDR1 reads SGDLS; CDR2 reads YYNGEE. This CDR3 has 13 amino acids. With 4 bases removed from V and 3 bases from J, the gap between germline ends came to 5 bases. CDR3 protein: CASSPSGANVLTF. The DNA for the CDR3 is TGTGCCAGCAGCCCCAGTGGGGCCAACGTCCTGACTTTC.

The chain carries TRBV9 and TRBJ1-5; a weak D match, TRBD1 (6 bases). The V gene's germline CDR1 is SGDLS and CDR2 YYNGEE. Between the trimmed V and J ends, which lost 7 bases and 0 bases, there was a span of 11 bases. There are 14 residues in the CDR3. CDR3 amino acids: CASGQTDSNQPQHF. In DNA, the CDR3 is TGTGCCAGCGGACAGACGGATAGCAATCAGCCCCAGCATTTT.

This clone was found once. The chain is built from TRBV9 and TRBJ1-1; D is unclear. Per the germline V gene, CDR1 is SGDLS and CDR2 is YYNGEE. V lost 0 bases and J lost 2, with 8 bases in between. The CDR3 consists of 14 residues. CDR3 coding DNA: TGTGCCAGCAGCGTAGGCCCGGGTAACACTGAAGCTTTCTTT. Its translation is CASSVGPGNTEAFF.

The gene calls are TRBV28 and TRBJ2-3, with 12 bases matching TRBD2. The ends lost 3 bases at V and 3 bases at J; junction bases unmatched: 4. CDR1 and CDR2 from the germline V gene are MDHEN and SYDVKM. CDR3 size: 16 residues. CDR3 loop: CASSFSTSGRTDTQYF. The CDR3 DNA reads as TGTGCCAGCAGTTTCTCGACTAGCGGGAGAACAGATACGCAGTATTTT.

This chain joins TRBV5-4 and TRBJ2-5, with 8 bases matching TRBD1. This CDR3 comprises 14 residues. Germline values: CDR1 SGHNT, CDR2 YYREEE (reference sequence). J was trimmed by 3 bases and V by 0 bases; bases with no gene match: 1. The CDR3 sequence is CASSLGQGKETQYF. CDR3 bases: TGTGCCAGCAGCTTGGGACAGGGGAAAGAGACCCAGTACTTC.

The rearrangement uses TRBV28 and TRBJ2-7; D remains unclear. CDR1 MDHEN and CDR2 SYDVKM come from the germline V gene. Trimming stripped 7 bases from V and 2 bases from J, with 12 bases between. This CDR3 contains 13 residues. The CDR3: CASTATETYEQYF. Written as DNA, the CDR3 is TGTGCCAGCACCGCGACGGAGACCTACGAGCAGTACTTC.

The gene calls are TRBV9 and TRBJ1-1, with D maybe TRBD1 (6 bases). Between the trimmed V and J ends, which lost 4 bases and 6 bases, there was a span of 19 bases. The CDR3 runs 15 residues. Germline loops: CDR1 SGDLS, CDR2 YYNGEE. CDR3 protein: CASSSTGYVGAEAFF. The CDR3 DNA follows: TGTGCCAGCAGCTCAACAGGGTATGTCGGAGCTGAAGCTTTCTTT.

The CDR3 region is CASSETHPGLVGEQYF. The CDR3, as DNA: TGCGCCAGCAGTGAGACCCATCCGGGACTAGTAGGCGAGCAGTACTTC. This chain links TRBV10-1 with TRBJ2-7; 8 bases line up with TRBD2. This CDR3 is built from 16 residues. Germline V CDR1 and CDR2: WNHNN, SYGVQD (reference sequence). The ends lost 2 bases at V and 6 bases at J; junction bases unmatched: 12.

The V gene is TRBV7-8, the J gene TRBJ2-7, with D possibly matching TRBD2 (6 bases). CDR1 SGHVS and CDR2 FQNEAQ come from the germline V gene. V was cut by 4 bases and J by 7 bases, with 8 bases left in between. The CDR3 totals 11 residues. CDR3 sequence reads: CASSSGGEQYF. The DNA of the CDR3 is TGTGCCAGCAGCTCTGGGGGGGAGCAGTACTTC.

CDR3: CASSLGEAYEQYF. DNA of the CDR3: TGTGCCAGCAGTCTCGGGGAGGCCTACGAGCAGTACTTC. The V and J genes are TRBV6-1 and TRBJ2-7; TRBD2 is a possible D gene (6 bases). Germline V CDR1 and CDR2: MNHNS, SASEGT. V shed 5 bases and J shed 2 bases, with 10 bases lying between them. The CDR3 length is 13 residues.